This TCR beta chain was recorded in a study of CD8+ T cells in alopecia areata. Notes on the study in general: Affected scalp, especially in alopecia totalis/universalis, had a higher clonality than normal scalp did. In scalp and blood, many expanded lesional clones persisted during tofacitinib. Patients showed less clear TCR sequence sharing than mice, possibly partly because of HLA diversity. Scalp samples also yield sequences from resident alphabeta T cells of normal skin.

Isolated RNA was reverse transcribed into cDNA used as the sequencing template. Sequencing used immunoSEQ multiplex PCR; TCRdb keeps in-frame clones, though not all of them. The table has 110,000 to 150,000 clones, 45% to 65% seen once; the top ten hold approximately 15%. This CDR3 spans 14 amino acids. V was shortened by 6 bases and J by 2 bases, with 10 bases between the two germline ends. Germline-derived CDR1 and CDR2 are MNHEY and SVGAGI. Concerning this clone itself: Its antigen is as yet unknown.

Described treatment: oral pan-JAK inhibitor, 5-10 mg twice daily. The receptor comes from a human donor with alopecia areata. The chain links TRBV6-5 to TRBJ2-2, with D unresolved. Material: CD8+ T cells sorted from blood, obtained at week 4, from a patient treated with tofacitinib. CDR3 nucleotides: TGTGCCAGCAGCTCTCACGAAAACACCGGGGAGCTGTTTTTT. It is translated as CASSSHENTGELFF.